What follows is one TCR beta chain and its context. The data were taken from a study of blood T cell repertoires in COVID-19. Overall study: The analysed material was cDNA or gDNA that came from T cells, B-cell-depleted T cells, or PBMCs.

This CDR3 is built from 14 residues. Trimming removed 7 bases from V and 6 bases from J; junction bases left unmatched: 4. In germline, CDR1 is MDHEN, CDR2 SYDVKM. Original data processing: Estimation of nucleated cell counts relied on the amplification of reference gene primers. Produced via immunoSEQ multiplex PCR; TCRdb's table is partial and in-frame only. The DNA was the basis for D and trimming; V, J and clone size are from that table. The table lists 120,000 or so clones, about four fifths of them singletons. Material for sequencing was peripheral blood. The source of this sequence is a man between 35 and 55 years old with active or convalescent COVID-19. The rearrangement uses TRBV28 and TRBJ2-1; the match to TRBD2 covers 12 bases. CDR3 in DNA: TGTGCCAGCACCCTGGGACTAGCGGGCAATGAGCAGTTCTTC. Its translation: CASTLGLAGNEQFF.